These T cell receptor beta chains were read from a single sample in a study of cytomegalovirus exposure and HLA in healthy donors. The repertoire was sequenced with immunoSEQ multiplex PCR; TCRdb's copy has only in-frame clones and lacks some. The table has 150,000 to 200,000 clones, about 85% seen once. Sequencing used PBMCs. Receptor source: a man aged 25 to 40 in good health and CMV-seropositive. Both conserved end residues are part of each CDR3. D genes are given only for firm matches. The size entry is marked missing in some rows and otherwise reads once, few, many or a size class.

D gene	V gene	clone size	J gene	CDR3 protein	CDR3 DNA
TRBD1	TRBV7-9	NA	TRBJ2-7	CASSSPGQGSYEQYF	TGTGCCAGCAGCTCTCCGGGACAGGGCTCCTACGAGCAGTACTTC
NA	TRBV2	NA	TRBJ1-5	CASSLSPTGNQPQHF	TGTGCCAGCAGTCTATCCCCGACTGGCAATCAGCCCCAGCATTTT
TRBD1	TRBV7-2	once	TRBJ2-3	CASRSRDRNTDTQYF	TGTGCCAGCAGATCCCGGGACAGAAACACAGATACGCAGTATTTT
NA	TRBV19	NA	TRBJ1-2	CASRYGTNYGYTF	TGTGCCAGTAGGTATGGCACTAACTATGGCTACACCTTC
NA	TRBV7-2	few	TRBJ2-7	CASSVQGNEQYF	TGTGCCAGCAGCGTTCAGGGAAACGAGCAGTACTTC
TRBD1	TRBV9	NA	TRBJ2-7	CASSPRGTGSYEQYF	TGTGCCAGCAGCCCCCGGGGGACAGGTTCTTACGAGCAGTACTTC
NA	TRBV6-6	NA	TRBJ2-1	CASSWSGVYNEQFF	TGTGCCAGCAGTTGGTCAGGGGTTTACAATGAGCAGTTCTTC
TRBD1	TRBV5-1	NA	TRBJ2-2	CASSSGTGGTGELFF	TGCGCCAGCAGCTCGGGGACAGGGGGCACCGGGGAGCTGTTTTTT
NA	TRBV9	NA	TRBJ2-1	CASSPSVRSSYNEQFF	TGTGCCAGCAGCCCCTCGGTCCGCTCGTCCTACAATGAGCAGTTCTTC
NA	TRBV2	NA	TRBJ2-3	CASIRVPSGGNTDTQYF	TGTGCCAGCATCAGGGTTCCATCTGGTGGGAACACAGATACGCAGTATTTT
NA	TRBV27	few	TRBJ2-5	CASSIRAGETQYF	TGTGCCAGCAGTATTCGAGCGGGAGAGACCCAGTACTTC
TRBD1	TRBV19	NA	TRBJ2-2	CASSLRQGSTGELFF	TGTGCCAGTAGTCTAAGACAGGGCAGCACCGGGGAGCTGTTTTTT
NA	TRBV27	NA	TRBJ2-3	CASSPSQGPLTDTQYF	TGTGCCAGCAGTCCCTCACAGGGACCCCTCACAGATACGCAGTATTTT
TRBD1	TRBV19	NA	TRBJ1-1	CASSFGDRENTEAFF	TGTGCCAGTAGTTTCGGGGACAGGGAGAACACTGAAGCTTTCTTT
NA	TRBV6-1	NA	TRBJ1-6	CASSGGGTAPLHF	TGTGCCAGCAGTGGCGGGGGTACGGCACCCCTCCACTTT
TRBD1	TRBV5-1	NA	TRBJ1-1	CASSYRTGWDTEAFF	TGCGCCAGCAGCTACCGGACAGGGTGGGACACTGAAGCTTTCTTT
TRBD1	TRBV4-2	NA	TRBJ1-4	CASSPGQGVTTNEKLFF	TGTGCCAGCAGCCCGGGACAGGGGGTTACAACTAATGAAAAACTGTTTTTT
TRBD2	TRBV2	NA	TRBJ2-1	CASRASGGAGYNEQFF	TGTGCCAGCAGGGCTAGCGGGGGGGCCGGCTACAATGAGCAGTTCTTC
NA	TRBV4-3	once	TRBJ1-2	CASSQDREDGYTF	TGCGCCAGCAGCCAAGATCGGGAAGATGGCTACACCTTC
NA	TRBV18	NA	TRBJ2-7	CASSPNQGRPYEQYF	TGTGCCAGCTCACCTAACCAGGGGCGGCCCTACGAGCAGTACTTC
NA	TRBV6-6	NA	TRBJ2-3	CASSPTGIRGTQYF	TGTGCCAGCAGTCCAACAGGGATACGAGGCACGCAGTATTTT
NA	TRBV7-8	NA	TRBJ1-6	CASSLAGQRISSYNSPLHF	TGTGCCAGCAGCTTAGCGGGACAAAGAATAAGCTCCTATAATTCACCCCTCCACTTT